Each of the 9 T cell receptor beta chains below was sequenced from the same sample in a study of cytomegalovirus exposure and HLA in healthy donors. 13 Jbeta primers and 60 Vbeta primers were used for the PCR. The table came from immunoSEQ multiplex PCR; TCRdb's copy has only in-frame clones and leaves some out. The sample includes around 160,000 clones, 80% to 90% of them seen just once. The sample was PBMCs. These receptors came from a man younger than 35 in good health and CMV-seropositive.

This rearrangement joins TRBV19 to TRBJ2-5; 7 bases agree with TRBD1. The CDR3 has 13 amino acids. The ends lost 1 base at V and 11 bases at J; junction bases unmatched: 7. Germline loops: CDR1 LNHDA, CDR2 SQIVND (reference sequence). In DNA form, the CDR3 reads TGTGCCAGTAGTATAGGACAGGGCGGGCCACAGTACTTC. Translated, it gives CASSIGQGGPQYF.

The chain couples TRBV20-1 to TRBJ1-2; 7 bases match TRBD1. CDR3 size: 11 residues. The V gene end was trimmed by 6 bases and the J gene end by 7 bases; junction bases not matched to a gene: 5. CDR1 and CDR2 (germline): DFQATT, SNEGSKA (reference sequence). This chain's CDR3 is CSAAGDSGYTF. The CDR3 nucleotides are TGCAGTGCCGCAGGGGACAGTGGCTACACCTTC.

The chain couples TRBV9 to TRBJ2-5, with D tentatively TRBD1 (5 bases). Trimming shortened V by 3 bases and J by 11 bases, and 20 bases separated the two germline ends. This CDR3 is 14 amino acids long. Per the germline V gene, CDR1 is SGDLS and CDR2 is YYNGEE. Here the CDR3 reads CASSGSRGFVGQYF. The CDR3 bases are TGTGCCAGCAGCGGAAGTAGGGGATTCGTGGGGCAGTACTTC.

This chain links TRBV30 with TRBJ2-7, with a tentative D call TRBD1 (6 bases). There are 13 residues in the CDR3. Trimming stripped 0 bases from V and 6 bases from J, with 12 bases between. Per the germline V gene, CDR1 is GTSNPN and CDR2 is SVGIG (reference sequence). CDR3 DNA: TGTGCCTGGAGTGTAGGCCCCAGGGGCGAGCAGTACTTC. It yields the protein CAWSVGPRGEQYF.

The chain links TRBV27 to TRBJ1-3; no firm D call. V shed 5 bases and J shed 4 bases, with 9 bases lying between them. CDR3 length: 13 amino acids. Per germline, CDR1 MNHEY and CDR2 SMNVEV (reference sequence). For the CDR3, the DNA is TGTGCCAGCAGTCTCCGACAAGGAAACACCATATATTTT. It specifies CASSLRQGNTIYF.

The chain employs TRBV7-2 and TRBJ2-3; TRBD2 aligns across 14 bases. Per the germline V gene, CDR1 is SGHTA and CDR2 is FQGNSA. The CDR3 has 19 amino acids. The V gene end was trimmed by 2 bases and the J gene end by 1 base; junction bases not matched to a gene: 8. DNA of the CDR3: TGTGCCAGCAGCTTAAGGGGACCGGGACTAGCGGGGGGCACAGATACGCAGTATTTT. It is translated as CASSLRGPGLAGGTDTQYF.

J is TRBJ2-2 and V is TRBV7-3, with 8 bases lining up with TRBD2. Trimming removed 2 bases from V and 9 bases from J; junction bases left unmatched: 8. Germline V CDR1 and CDR2: SGHTA, FQGTGA. This CDR3 contains 15 residues. CDR3 loop: CASSLGSGGTRELFF. Here the CDR3 DNA reads TGTGCCAGCAGCTTAGGGAGCGGGGGTACCCGGGAGCTGTTTTTT.

The chain couples TRBV7-8 to TRBJ2-2; no clear D gene. The V gene's germline CDR1 is SGHVS and CDR2 FQNEAQ. V lost 1 base and J lost 3, with 12 bases in between. The CDR3 is made up of 16 amino acids. The CDR3 sequence is CASSLGVEVDTGELFF. DNA of the CDR3: TGTGCCAGCAGCTTAGGGGTAGAGGTGGACACCGGGGAGCTGTTTTTT.

V is TRBV9 and J is TRBJ2-5, with 7 bases matching TRBD2. This CDR3 has 14 amino acids. The trim removed 0 bases at V and 5 bases at J, leaving 4 bases unmatched. From germline, CDR1 is SGDLS and CDR2 YYNGEE. Written as DNA, the CDR3 is TGTGCCAGCAGCGTAGAACCGGGAGGCGAGACCCAGTACTTC. It yields the protein CASSVEPGGETQYF.